One sample yielded the 16 T cell receptor beta chains listed below, sequenced in a study of Graves' ophthalmopathy and Graves' hyperthyroidism (dated by TCRdb to 2016 to 2019). The run used an Illumina HiSeq 2000. For repertoire sequencing, TCR beta CDR3 regions were amplified from RNA transcripts. The first round of RT-PCR was done with HTBI primers and the Qiagen OneStep RT-PCR kit, and was followed by a second round of multiplex PCR, then size selection and purification. The public sequencing data were trimmed at Q25 with fastp and processed into clonotypes with MiXCR by TCRdb, which kept only in-frame beta chains. Identical CDR3 protein sequences are pooled into one entry, listed with their most common genes and DNA. The sample table shows hundreds of thousands of distinct CDR3 sequences, and 35% to 45% are seen once. Of the sample, under 3.5% is held by the ten largest clones. The material sequenced was peripheral blood. The source is an adult man with Graves' ophthalmopathy.

This chain uses TRBV3-1 with TRBJ1-4; D is uncertain. Trimming pared 0 bases from V and 8 bases from J, leaving 7 bases between. This CDR3 contains 13 residues. The germline V gene has CDR1 LGHDT and CDR2 YNNKEL (reference sequence). Here the CDR3 DNA reads TGTGCCAGCAGCCAAGATTATGCAGAAAAACTGTTTTTT. It codes for CASSQDYAEKLFF.

A note on this clonotype: A much larger clonotype is one base distant, so this may be a read error. The V gene is TRBV10-3, the J gene TRBJ1-2; 7 bases align to TRBD1. The CDR3 covers 12 residues. Germline-derived CDR1 and CDR2 are ENHRY and SYGVKD. With 4 bases clipped from V and 7 bases from J, the junction kept 3 bases outside the gene matches. The chain's CDR3 is CAISGQGSGYTF. The CDR3 DNA follows: TGTGCCATCAGTGGACAGGGATCTGGCTACACCTTC.

This clonotype was counted at least ten times. The genes are TRBV19 and TRBJ1-5; a weak D match, TRBD1 (5 bases). This CDR3 has 14 residues. Germline CDR1 is LNHDA and CDR2 is SQIVND (reference sequence). V dropped 5 bases and J dropped 5 bases, with 13 bases sitting between them. CDR3 region: CASSPQGPHQPQHF. The CDR3, as DNA: TGTGCCAGTAGTCCTCAGGGACCCCATCAGCCCCAGCATTTT.

This clonotype was detected ten times or more. The chain employs TRBV12-3 or TRBV12-4 and TRBJ2-7, with TRBD2 as a possible D gene (7 bases). The length of the CDR3 is 12 residues. Between the trimmed V and J ends, which lost 6 bases and 5 bases, there was a span of 11 bases. The CDR3 bases are TGTGCCAGCAGGGGGGGGGGCCACGAGCAGTACTTC. The encoded protein is CASRGGGHEQYF.

Only one count was recorded for this clonotype. CDR3 residues: CSVEDSLAGSYEQYF. The CDR3 DNA is TGCAGCGTTGAGGATTCACTAGCGGGGAGTTACGAGCAGTACTTC. This chain uses TRBV29-1 with TRBJ2-7, with TRBD2 matching 10 bases. This CDR3 has 15 amino acids. Per germline, CDR1 SQVTM and CDR2 ANQGSEA. V shed 3 bases, J shed 4 bases, and the junction held 9 bases outside the gene matches.

This clonotype occurred many times. This chain links TRBV5-1 with TRBJ1-6; 10 nucleotides line up with TRBD1. V was clipped by 0 bases and J by 9 bases; unmatched bases: 3. The CDR3 is 15 residues long. CDR1 is SGHRS, CDR2 YFSETQ, per germline. CDR3 in amino acids: CASSLVGTGVSPLHF. In nucleotides, the CDR3 is TGCGCCAGCAGCTTGGTAGGGACAGGGGTTTCACCCCTCCACTTT.

The rearrangement links TRBV19 to TRBJ1-5; D gene ambiguous. The CDR3 loop spans 16 amino acids. Trimming shortened V by 5 bases and J by 11 bases, and 25 bases separated the two germline ends. The germline V gene encodes CDR1 LNHDA and CDR2 SQIVND (reference sequence). CDR3 in DNA: TGTGCCAGTAGTCGACGACTAGCGGGAGCAGTAGAGACCCAGCATTTT. Amino acid sequence: CASSRRLAGAVETQHF. The entire variable domain, with the rest obtained from reference TRBV19 and TRBJ1-5, is as follows: DGGITQSPKYLFRKEGQNVTLSCEQNLNHDAMYWYRQDPGQGLRLIYYSQIVNDFQKGDIAEGYSVSREKKESFPLTVTSAQKNPTAFYLCASSRRLAGAVETQHFGDGTRLSIL.

In its sample, this clonotype was seen a few times. The junction departs from the called germline gene at one end, perhaps through a read error. The chain couples TRBV12-3 or TRBV12-4 to TRBJ2-2; 13 nucleotides agree with TRBD2. CDR3 length: 15 residues. The CDR3 spells CASILTSGRAGELFF. In nucleotides, the CDR3 is TGTGCCAGCATTTTAACTAGCGGGAGGGCCGGGGAGCTGTTTTTT.

This clonotype was seen ten or more times. This chain joins TRBV9 and TRBJ1-3; 9 bases are a match to TRBD1. Looked up from germline, CDR1 is SGDLS and CDR2 is YYNGEE. CDR3 length equals 16 residues. The ends lost 4 bases at V and 8 bases at J; junction bases unmatched: 13. CDR3 coding DNA: TGTGCCAGCAGCAAACCCGGGACAGGGAGCAGAGACACCATATATTTT. Amino acid sequence: CASSKPGTGSRDTIYF.

Ten or more counts support this clonotype. The chain recombines TRBV15 with TRBJ1-2, with 7 bases lining up with TRBD1. With 1 base clipped from V and 4 bases from J, the junction kept 3 bases outside the gene matches. CDR1 is LNHNV, CDR2 YYDKDF, per germline (reference sequence). The CDR3 is 14 amino acids. CDR3 bases: TGTGCCACCAGCAGAGTTGCAGGGGGCTATGGCTACACCTTC. Translating it yields CATSRVAGGYGYTF.

V usage is TRBV25-1 and J usage is TRBJ1-5; weak D call: TRBD1 (5 bases). Germline V CDR1 and CDR2: MGHDK, SYGVNS. The CDR3 is 14 residues long. V lost 4 bases and J lost 14, with 21 bases in between. The CDR3 DNA reads as TGTGCCAGCAGTGTGGGACTAGCTGTGATCAATGAGCATTTT. Encoded protein: CASSVGLAVINEHF.

This clonotype was seen a handful of times. This chain's CDR3 is CSAKAPPIEGTGLSPLHF. The DNA for the CDR3 is TGCAGTGCCAAGGCCCCCCCGATTGAGGGCACTGGGCTTTCACCCCTCCACTTT. This sequence joins TRBV20-1 and TRBJ1-6, with unresolved D. This CDR3 contains 18 residues. V lost 6 bases, J lost 9 bases, and 30 bases lay in between. CDR1 is DFQATT, CDR2 SNEGSKA, per germline (reference sequence).

This clonotype appeared a single time. At one end, the junction sequence differs from germline, possibly due to a read error. CDR3 bases: TGCGCCAGCAGCTCCCTATTATCCACAGATGCGCAGTATTTT. It encodes CASSSLLSTDAQYF. The chain has TRBV5-1 and TRBJ2-3; D not resolved. CDR3 size: 14 residues. Germline V gene lookup returns CDR1 SGHRS and CDR2 YFSETQ. Variable domain in full (rest from reference TRBV5-1 and TRBJ2-3): KAGVTQTPRYLIKTRGQQVTLSCSPISGHRSVSWYQQTPGQGLQFLFEYFSETQRNKGNFPGRFSGRQFSNSRSEMNVSTLELGDSALYLCASSSLLSTDAQYFGPGTRLTVL.

In this sample, this clonotype turned up a few times. This rearrangement joins TRBV25-1 to TRBJ1-2, with TRBD1 as a possible D gene (5 bases). Germline lookup yields CDR1 MGHDK and CDR2 SYGVNS. This CDR3 is built from 15 residues. Trimming stripped 6 bases from V and 7 bases from J, with 21 bases between. CDR3 bases: TGTGCCAGCAGCCAAGCCCGGGACTGGCCTAGTGGCTACACCTTC. Protein sequence: CASSQARDWPSGYTF.

The V and J genes are TRBV29-1 and TRBJ1-1; 7 nucleotides align to TRBD1. CDR3 size: 13 residues. The germline V gene encodes CDR1 SQVTM and CDR2 ANQGSEA. V lost 7 bases and J lost 4; bases outside the gene matches: 9. The chain's CDR3 is CSGDGTDVTEAFF. The CDR3 bases are TGCAGCGGCGACGGGACAGACGTCACTGAAGCTTTCTTT.

This clonotype has ten or more counts. The genes are TRBV20-1 and TRBJ2-6; the D gene could be TRBD1 or TRBD2 (5 bases each). Germline V gene data show CDR1 as DFQATT and CDR2 as SNEGSKA (reference sequence). The CDR3 totals 17 residues. Trimming left V 5 bases short and J 0 bases short, with 17 bases between. The CDR3 bases are TGCAGTGCTCCTTCCTTGGGACGCCACTCTGGGGCCAACGTCCTGACTTTC. Its protein is CSAPSLGRHSGANVLTF.